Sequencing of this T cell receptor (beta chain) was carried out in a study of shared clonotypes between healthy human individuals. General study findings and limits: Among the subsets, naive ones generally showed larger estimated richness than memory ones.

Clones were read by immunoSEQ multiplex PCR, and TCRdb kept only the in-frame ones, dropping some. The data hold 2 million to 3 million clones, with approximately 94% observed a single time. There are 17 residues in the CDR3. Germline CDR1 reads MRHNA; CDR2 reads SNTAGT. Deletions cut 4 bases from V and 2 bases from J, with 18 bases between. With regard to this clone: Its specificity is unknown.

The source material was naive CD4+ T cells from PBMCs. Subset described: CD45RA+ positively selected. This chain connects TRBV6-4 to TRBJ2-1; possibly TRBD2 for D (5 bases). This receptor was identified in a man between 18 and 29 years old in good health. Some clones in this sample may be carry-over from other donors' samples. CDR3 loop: CASSASPSGLPYNEQFF. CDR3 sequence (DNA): TGTGCCAGCAGTGCGTCTCCAAGCGGCCTTCCCTACAATGAGCAGTTCTTC.